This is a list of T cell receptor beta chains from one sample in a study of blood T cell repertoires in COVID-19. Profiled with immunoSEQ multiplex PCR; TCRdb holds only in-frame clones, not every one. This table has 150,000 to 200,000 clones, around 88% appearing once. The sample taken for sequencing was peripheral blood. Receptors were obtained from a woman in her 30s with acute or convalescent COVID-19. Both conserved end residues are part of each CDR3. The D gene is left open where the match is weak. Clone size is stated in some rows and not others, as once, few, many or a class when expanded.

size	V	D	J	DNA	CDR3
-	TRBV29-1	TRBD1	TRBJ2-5	TGCAGCGTCGCCCCGGGACAGGGGGGGCAGACCCAGTACTTC	CSVAPGQGGQTQYF
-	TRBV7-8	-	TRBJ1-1	TGTGCCAGCAGCTGGACACTGAACACTGAAGCTTTCTTT	CASSWTLNTEAFF
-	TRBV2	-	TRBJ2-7	TGTGCCAGCAGTCGTAACTACGAGCAGTACTTC	CASSRNYEQYF
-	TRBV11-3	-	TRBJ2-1	TGTGCCAGCAGCTTAGATAAATTCCTAGCCGACGTCTACAATGAGCAGTTCTTC	CASSLDKFLADVYNEQFF
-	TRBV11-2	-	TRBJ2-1	TGTGCCAGCAGCTTAGATCTCCAGAATGAGCAGTTCTTC	CASSLDLQNEQFF
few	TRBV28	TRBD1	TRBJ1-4	TGTGCCAGCAGTCCAGGGGGCGGAGGAGAAAAACTGTTTTTT	CASSPGGGGEKLFF
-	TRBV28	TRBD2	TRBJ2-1	TGTGCCAGCAGTTTATGGACTAGCGGGATAACCTACAATGAGCAGTTCTTC	CASSLWTSGITYNEQFF
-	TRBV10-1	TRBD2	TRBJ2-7	TGCGCCAGCAGTGGGGCCGGGACTAGCCGCTACGAGCAGTACTTC	CASSGAGTSRYEQYF
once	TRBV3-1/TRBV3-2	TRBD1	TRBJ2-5	TGTGCCAGCAGCCGGGGGACAGACCAGGACTTC	CASSRGTDQDF
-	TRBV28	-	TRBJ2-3	TGTGCCAGCGGACTAACGAGCACAGATACGCAGTATTTT	CASGLTSTDTQYF
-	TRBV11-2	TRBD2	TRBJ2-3	TGTGCCAGCAGCTCCCCGAGGGGAGGGGTTACAGATACGCAGTATTTT	CASSSPRGGVTDTQYF
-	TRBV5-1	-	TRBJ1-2	TGCGCCAGCAGCTTGGGGACTCGATACTATCACTATGGCTACACCTTC	CASSLGTRYYHYGYTF
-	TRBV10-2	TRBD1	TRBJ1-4	TGCGCCAGCAGTGAATTCGGACAGGGCAATGAAAAACTGTTTTTT	CASSEFGQGNEKLFF
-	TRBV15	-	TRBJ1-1	TGTGCCACCAGCAGAGATTCCTGGAACACTGAAGCTTTCTTT	CATSRDSWNTEAFF
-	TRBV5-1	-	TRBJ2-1	TGCGCCAGCAGCTTGGGTACTCTAGCTGGGAATGAGCAGTTCTTC	CASSLGTLAGNEQFF
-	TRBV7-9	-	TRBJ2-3	TGTGCCAGCAGCCGAACTAGAGAGGAAGATACGCAGTATTTT	CASSRTREEDTQYF
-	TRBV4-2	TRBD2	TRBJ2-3	TGTGCCAGCAGCCAGAGCGGGAGTGCAGATACGCAGTATTTT	CASSQSGSADTQYF
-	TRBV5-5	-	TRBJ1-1	TGTGCCAGCAGCTTGTGGACTGGAGCTGGGACTGAAGCTTTCTTT	CASSLWTGAGTEAFF
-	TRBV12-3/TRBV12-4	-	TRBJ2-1	TGTGCCAGCACCCCGGGTTTGCAGTTCTTC	CASTPGLQFF
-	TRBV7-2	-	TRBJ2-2	TGTGCCAGCAGCTTACAGATACAGGGCGGGGAGCTGTTTTTT	CASSLQIQGGELFF
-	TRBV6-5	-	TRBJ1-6	TGTGCCAGCAGGGGCCAGAATAATTCACCCCTCCACTTT	CASRGQNNSPLHF
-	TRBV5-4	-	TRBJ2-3	TGTGCCAGCAGCTTGTGGGGCCCAGATACGCAGTATTTT	CASSLWGPDTQYF
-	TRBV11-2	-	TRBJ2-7	TGTGCCAGCAGCTTAGATTTTGACAACTCCTACGAGCAGTACTTC	CASSLDFDNSYEQYF
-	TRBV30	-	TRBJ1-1	TGTGCCTGGTCACTTATTACCAGGGGCACGTATGAAGCTTTCTTT	CAWSLITRGTYEAFF
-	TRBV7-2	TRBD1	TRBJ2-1	TGTGCCAGCAGCTTACGAACAGGGGACAATGAGCAGTTCTTC	CASSLRTGDNEQFF
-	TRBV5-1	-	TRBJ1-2	TGCGCCAGCAGCTCGACCCCGGGGTATGGCTACACCTTC	CASSSTPGYGYTF
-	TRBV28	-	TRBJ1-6	TGTGCCAGCAGAGGGGGATTTAATTCACCCCTCCACTTT	CASRGGFNSPLHF
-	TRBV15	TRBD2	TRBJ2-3	TGTGCCACCTCCGGACTAGCGGTATTCACAGATACGCAGTATTTT	CATSGLAVFTDTQYF
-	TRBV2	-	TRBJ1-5	TGTGCCAGCAGGCAGAGCAGGCAGCCCCAGCATTTT	CASRQSRQPQHF
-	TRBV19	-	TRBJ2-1	TGTGCCAGCCTGCCCCGGGACTCCTCCTACAATGAGCAGTTCTTC	CASLPRDSSYNEQFF
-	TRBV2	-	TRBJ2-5	TGTGCCAGCATGAACAGCGGGTACCAAGAGACCCAGTACTTC	CASMNSGYQETQYF
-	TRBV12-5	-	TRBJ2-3	TGTGCTAGTGGTTTGTCCCCTAGCACAGATACGCAGTATTTT	CASGLSPSTDTQYF
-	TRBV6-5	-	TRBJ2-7	TGTGCCAGCAGTTACGGCAGGGCCGAGCAGTACTTC	CASSYGRAEQYF
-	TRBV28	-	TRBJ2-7	TGTGCCAGCACTCGACTAGGCGAGCAGTACTTC	CASTRLGEQYF
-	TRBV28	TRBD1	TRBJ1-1	TGTGCCAGCAGGCGGAACAGGGGCCCAACGGGGAACACTGAAGCTTTCTTT	CASRRNRGPTGNTEAFF
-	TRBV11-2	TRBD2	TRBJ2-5	TGTGCCAGCAGCTTAGCGGGAGGGATCCGAGAGACCCAGTACTTC	CASSLAGGIRETQYF
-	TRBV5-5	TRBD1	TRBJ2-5	TGTGCCAGCAGCTTGGGACAGGGGTGGGAGACCCAGTACTTC	CASSLGQGWETQYF
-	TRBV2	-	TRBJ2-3	TGTGCCACCTCCTCAGATACGCAGTATTTT	CATSSDTQYF
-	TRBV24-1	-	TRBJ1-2	TGTGCCACCAGTGACTCCGACAGCTATGGCTACACCTTC	CATSDSDSYGYTF
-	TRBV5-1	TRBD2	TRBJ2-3	TGCGCCAGCGAATATAGCGGGTCGGATACGCAGTATTTT	CASEYSGSDTQYF
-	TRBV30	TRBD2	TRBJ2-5	TGTGCCTGGAACGGGGCGGGAGGGTTTCAAGAGACCCAGTACTTC	CAWNGAGGFQETQYF
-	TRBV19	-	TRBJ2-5	TGTGCCAGTAGTATTAATGGAGAAGAGACCCAGTACTTC	CASSINGEETQYF
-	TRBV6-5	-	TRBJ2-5	TGTGCCGTCCAGCGGAACCAAGAGACCCAGTACTTC	CAVQRNQETQYF
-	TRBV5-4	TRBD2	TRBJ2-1	TGTGCCAGCAGCTCCGGGACTAGCAGGGACAATGAGCAGTTCTTC	CASSSGTSRDNEQFF
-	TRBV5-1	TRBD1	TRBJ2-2	TGCGCCAGCAGAGACGACAGGGGAATCGGGGAGCTGTTTTTT	CASRDDRGIGELFF
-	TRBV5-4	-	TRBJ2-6	TGTGCCAGCAGCTTGCCCCAGGGGGCCAACGTCCTGACTTTC	CASSLPQGANVLTF
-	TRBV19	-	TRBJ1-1	TGTGCCAGTAGTATAAGCGGGAACACTGAAGCTTTCTTT	CASSISGNTEAFF
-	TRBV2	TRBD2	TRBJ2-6	TGTGCCAGCAAAGCGGGAGCGCGACTTACTGGGGCCAACGTCCTGACTTTC	CASKAGARLTGANVLTF
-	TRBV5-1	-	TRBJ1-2	TGCGCCAGCAGCGAACAGGGTGTGAACTATGGCTACACCTTC	CASSEQGVNYGYTF
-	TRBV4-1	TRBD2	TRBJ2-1	TGCGCCAGCAGCCAAGATGCTAGCGGGAGAAACGAGCAGTTCTTC	CASSQDASGRNEQFF
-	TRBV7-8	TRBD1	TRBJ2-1	TGTGCCAGCACCCGGGACAGGATGAACAATGAGCAGTTCTTC	CASTRDRMNNEQFF
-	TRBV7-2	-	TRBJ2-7	TGTGCCAGCAGCCGTGCGGTTAGTAGCGAGCAGTACTTC	CASSRAVSSEQYF
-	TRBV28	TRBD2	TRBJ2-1	TGTGCCAGCAGACTGACTAGCGGGAGACCCCAGGAGCAGTTCTTC	CASRLTSGRPQEQFF
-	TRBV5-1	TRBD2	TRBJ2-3	TGCGCCAGCAGCTTGGGTCTAGCGGGAGGGGATACGCAGTATTTT	CASSLGLAGGDTQYF
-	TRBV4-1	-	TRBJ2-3	TGCGCCAGCAGCGGCTGGTGGCGGGGCACAGATACGCAGTATTTT	CASSGWWRGTDTQYF
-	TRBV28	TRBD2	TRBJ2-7	TGTGCCAGCAGTATACCAACACGGACTAGCGGGAGGGCCTCTGGCTACGAGCAGTACTTC	CASSIPTRTSGRASGYEQYF